This T cell receptor (beta chain) was sequenced for a study of Ad26.COV2.S vaccination and SARS-CoV-2 variants. Overall study results and limits: Placebo recipients had lower spike-specific TCR breadth than vaccine recipients. Total T cell responses may have been underestimated by the TCR breadth and depth analyses.

Libraries were prepared by immunoSEQ multiplex PCR; TCRdb keeps only in-frame clonotypes and omits some of them. The repertoire holds approximately 400,000 clones, about 90% seen once, with about 3.9% in the top ten. CDR3 size: 16 residues. V was trimmed by 2 bases and J by 0 bases, leaving 11 bases between them. Per germline, CDR1 MNHNY and CDR2 SVGAGI (reference sequence). In regard to this clone: As yet, its antigen is unknown.

The receptor comes from a human donor who had recovered from COVID-19. The chain couples TRBV6-6 to TRBJ1-5; D might be TRBD1 (5 bases). The specimen comprised peripheral blood, sampled after recovery from COVID-19. The CDR3 coding sequence is TGTGCCAGCAGTTACCCAGGGTTGAATAGCAATCAGCCCCAGCATTTT. Translating it yields CASSYPGLNSNQPQHF.